A single T cell receptor beta chain is shown here with its context. What this receptor recognizes is not known. Within one base of it there is no much larger clone, and no base qualities were kept. This sample was included in a study of response to subunit inactivated influenza vaccine (dated by TCRdb to between 2017 and 2018). About the study as a whole: Deep quantitative profiling of the T cell receptor repertoire was used in the study to follow responses to a trivalent subunit inactivated influenza vaccine.

Study-level results and caveats: The authors proposed that each seasonal influenza vaccination may bring in only a limited number of new T cells.

Trimming takes 2 bases from V and 6 bases from J, and the germline ends sit 11 bases apart. The CDR1 and CDR2 encoded by the germline V gene are MNHEY and SVGEGT. There are 13 amino acids in the CDR3, from cysteine to phenylalanine inclusive. CDR3 DNA is the only sequence kept; it has 39 bases, read in frame from the first base. The library came from RT-PCR. Instrument used: Illumina HiSeq 2500. Clones were called with MiXCR by TCRdb after fastp trimmed the public reads at Q25, and only in-frame beta chains were retained. Rows matching on CDR3 protein sequence are summarized as one entry with the most common DNA and genes. The sample data list 590,000 or so distinct CDR3 sequences, and 12% to 15% of these were observed just once. The ten largest clones capture approximately 7.6% of the sample.

The rearranged segments are TRBV6-2 or TRBV6-3 and TRBJ2-7; there is no confident call for the D gene. Sequences were derived from PBMCs from blood, sampled 14 to 15 days before vaccination. The receptor was isolated from a man aged 45-60 years who received an inactivated influenza vaccine. Donor details come from another sample of the same person, matched by shared clones. Here the CDR3 is given as CASSYGNVGEQYF. Here is the DNA: TGTGCCAGCAGTTACGGCAACGTTGGCGAGCAGTACTTC.